The source of this TCR beta chain is a study of blood T cell repertoires in COVID-19. Study overall: Nucleic acid was either cDNA or gDNA, and it came from T cells, B-cell-depleted T cells, or PBMCs.

TCRdb's copy holds only in-frame clones and misses some; the assay was immunoSEQ multiplex PCR. The sample has approximately 110,000 clones, 80% to 90% seen once. This CDR3 has 17 amino acids. Germline V gives CDR1 SNHLY, CDR2 FYNNEI. This rearrangement joins TRBV2 to TRBJ2-5; D perhaps matches TRBD1 (5 bases). This receptor was identified in an elderly woman with acute or convalescent COVID-19. What was sequenced was peripheral blood. This CDR3 reads CATSRAPPRQLEETQYF. As DNA, the CDR3 is TGTGCTACCAGCAGGGCCCCCCCGAGGCAGCTAGAAGAGACCCAGTACTTC.